These 10 T cell receptor beta chains originate from one sample sequenced in a study of response to subunit inactivated influenza vaccine. MiXCR was run by TCRdb on the RT-PCR reads, yielding one entry per CDR3 protein. The sample consists of approximately 160,000 distinct CDR3 sequences, roughly 10% of them appearing once. This specimen was CD8+ T cells sorted from PBMCs, taken around 25 months after vaccination. These receptors were obtained from a man aged 45 to 75 who received an inactivated influenza vaccine.

This clonotype was counted between two and nine times. J is TRBJ2-3 and V is TRBV9; TRBD2 matches 7 bases. The ends lost 0 bases at V and 3 bases at J; junction bases unmatched: 16. The length of the CDR3 is 19 residues. The germline gives CDR1 SGDLS, CDR2 YYNGEE. As DNA, the CDR3 is TGTGCCAGCAGCGTAGTCCCTAGCGGAGGCCTCCAAGAGACAGATACGCAGTATTTT. Its protein is CASSVVPSGGLQETDTQYF. Full variable domain (missing parts from reference TRBV9 and TRBJ2-3): DSGVTQTPKHLITATGQRVTLRCSPRSGDLSVYWYQQSLDQGLQFLIQYYNGEERAKGNILERFSAQQFPDLHSELNLSSLELGDSALYFCASSVVPSGGLQETDTQYFGPGTRLTVL.

The rearrangement links TRBV29-1 to TRBJ2-1; 9 bases map to TRBD1. V gave up 4 bases and J gave up 3 bases; unmatched junction bases: 1. Germline V gene lookup returns CDR1 SQVTM and CDR2 ANQGSEA. This CDR3 has 13 amino acids. The CDR3 region has the DNA TGCAGCGTTGGACAGGGGGACTACAATGAGCAGTTCTTC. Translating gives CSVGQGDYNEQFF.

This clonotype was counted between two and nine times. The J gene is TRBJ2-5, the V gene TRBV10-1; 8 bases line up with TRBD2. Germline CDR1 reads WNHNN; CDR2 reads SYGVQD (reference sequence). V dropped 3 bases and J dropped 2; count of bases not matched to a gene: 2. The CDR3 is 14 residues long. In DNA, the CDR3 is TGCGCCAGCAGTGAATCGGGGGGGCAAGAGACCCAGTACTTC. It yields the protein CASSESGGQETQYF.

This clonotype has more than one count but fewer than ten. CDR3 protein: CASSRISETQYF. The DNA of the CDR3 is TGTGCCAGCAGTCGTATTAGCGAGACCCAGTACTTC. The V gene is TRBV6-5, the J gene TRBJ2-5, with D unclear. Between the trimmed V and J ends, which lost 5 bases and 5 bases, there was a span of 9 bases. The CDR3 runs 12 residues. CDR1 is MNHEY, CDR2 SVGAGI, per germline.

This clonotype was counted between two and nine times. This chain uses TRBV12-3 or TRBV12-4 with TRBJ2-4, with unresolved D. V shed 5 bases and J shed 4 bases, with 9 bases lying between them. The CDR3 totals 13 residues. The CDR3 reads CASSPLGKNIQYF. The CDR3 DNA reads TGTGCCAGCAGTCCTCTGGGGAAAAACATTCAGTACTTC.

This chain links TRBV4-1 with TRBJ1-4; the match to TRBD1 covers 9 bases. The CDR3 covers 15 residues. V lost 4 bases to trimming and J lost 4 bases; unmatched junction nucleotides: 4. CDR1 is MGHRA and CDR2 is YSYEKL in the germline V gene. The DNA of the CDR3 is TGCGCCAGCAGCCGCCGGGGACAGGGTAATGAAAAACTGTTTTTT. Amino acids: CASSRRGQGNEKLFF.

This clonotype was seen ten or more times. The chain links TRBV10-3 to TRBJ2-7, with D possibly being TRBD1 or TRBD2 (5 bases each). The V and J ends lost 4 bases and 6 bases respectively, with 16 bases between them. This CDR3 comprises 14 residues. CDR1 and CDR2 (germline): ENHRY, SYGVKD. The CDR3 region has the DNA TGTGCCATCAGTGGCCGGGACCTGGGCCCCGAGCAGTACTTC. Protein: CAISGRDLGPEQYF.

This clonotype was found a few times. The chain employs TRBV2 and TRBJ2-1, with D uncertain. Trimming cost V 4 bases and J 5 bases, with 15 bases left between them. This CDR3 spans 15 amino acids. Germline assignment: CDR1 SNHLY and CDR2 FYNNEI. As DNA, the CDR3 is TGTGCCAGCAGTGGTCCGCAATTCGGCCACAATGAGCAGTTCTTC. Translating gives CASSGPQFGHNEQFF. Full variable domain (remainder filled in from reference TRBV2 and TRBJ2-1): EPEVTQTPSHQVTQMGQEVILRCVPISNHLYFYWYRQILGQKVEFLVSFYNNEISEKSEIFDDQFSVERPDGSNFTLKIRSTKLEDSAMYFCASSGPQFGHNEQFFGPGTRLTVL.

There are many counts of this clonotype. This chain links TRBV5-1 with TRBJ1-2, with TRBD1 matching over 7 bases. CDR3 length: 14 residues. CDR1 and CDR2 (germline): SGHRS, YFSETQ. V lost 3 bases to trimming and J lost 2 bases; unmatched junction nucleotides: 4. CDR3 in amino acids: CASSSGTANYGYTF. The CDR3, as DNA: TGCGCCAGCAGCTCCGGGACAGCCAACTATGGCTACACCTTC.

As concerns this clonotype: Germline is not matched at one junction end, which may reflect a read error. V gene TRBV12-3 or TRBV12-4 combines with J gene TRBJ2-1; TRBD2 agrees at 8 bases. This CDR3 has 18 amino acids. CDR3 bases: TGTGCCAGCAGTTTCGGGCCTGTCGGCGGGAGGATACCCTACAATGAGCAGTTC. It codes for CASSFGPVGGRIPYNEQF.